The clone carrying this T cell receptor (beta chain) was seen a single time. Its antigen is unidentified. This record comes from a study of T cell responses to AZD1222 COVID-19 vaccine. Study results and limitations: Donors were largely white British and mainly female; clonal diversity was possibly underestimated. Elevations in Spike-specific TCR breadth and depth followed administration of two AZD1222 doses. At study baseline, merely more than 5 AZD1222 recipients were seropositive.

Libraries were prepared by immunoSEQ multiplex PCR; TCRdb keeps only in-frame clonotypes and omits some of them. The sample yields under 200,000 clones, about 88% seen once. Trimming took 4 bases from V and 0 from J, leaving 16 bases between them. This CDR3 has 16 residues. Germline V gene lookup returns CDR1 MDHEN and CDR2 SYDVKM. The material sequenced was peripheral blood, taken on day 0 of AZD1222 vaccination. The origin of this receptor is an adult in good health. The chain joins TRBV28 to TRBJ2-7, with D tentatively TRBD1 (5 bases). In DNA form, the CDR3 reads TGTGCCAGCAGTTATTTCGGTAGGGGAAGCTCCTACGAGCAGTACTTC. It codes for CASSYFGRGSSYEQYF.